This T cell receptor (beta chain) appears in the sequencing data of a study of blood T cell repertoires in COVID-19. Study details: Collection of acute and convalescent COVID-19 samples took place in the United States, Italy and Spain.

Authors' methods: Reference gene primer amplification gave estimated nucleated cell counts. Sequencing used immunoSEQ multiplex PCR; TCRdb keeps in-frame clones, though not all of them. V, J and clone size derive from that table, while D and trimming were established from the DNA sequence. In the table there are around 100,000 clones, roughly 87% of which are singletons. This clone was counted once. The CDR3 covers 15 residues. V lost 6 bases and J 0 bases, leaving 12 bases between the germline ends. Germline V CDR1 and CDR2: MNHEY, SVGAGI. The receptor's source is a man aged 30-40 years in a cohort sampled during active COVID-19. Sample: peripheral blood. J is TRBJ1-3 and V is TRBV6-5; unclear D gene. CDR3 region: CASRPGTGSGNTIYF. DNA for the CDR3: TGTGCCAGCAGGCCGGGAACCGGCTCTGGAAACACCATATATTTT.